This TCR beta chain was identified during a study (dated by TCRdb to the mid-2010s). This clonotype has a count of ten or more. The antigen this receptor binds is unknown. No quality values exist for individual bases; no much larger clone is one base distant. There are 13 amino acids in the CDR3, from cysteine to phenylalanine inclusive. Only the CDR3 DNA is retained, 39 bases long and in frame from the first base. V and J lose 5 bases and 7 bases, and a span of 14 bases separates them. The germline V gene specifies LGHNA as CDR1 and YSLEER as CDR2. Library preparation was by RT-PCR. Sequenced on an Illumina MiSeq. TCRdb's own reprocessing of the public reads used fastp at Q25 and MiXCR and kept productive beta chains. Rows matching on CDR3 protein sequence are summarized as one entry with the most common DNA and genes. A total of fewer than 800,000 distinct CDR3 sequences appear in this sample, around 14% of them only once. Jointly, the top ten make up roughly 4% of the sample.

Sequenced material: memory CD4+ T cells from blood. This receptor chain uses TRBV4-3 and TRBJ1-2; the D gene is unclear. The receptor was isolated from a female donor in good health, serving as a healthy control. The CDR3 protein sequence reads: CASSEGYGSGYTF. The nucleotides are TGCGCCAGCAGCGAAGGTTACGGGTCTGGCTACACCTTC.